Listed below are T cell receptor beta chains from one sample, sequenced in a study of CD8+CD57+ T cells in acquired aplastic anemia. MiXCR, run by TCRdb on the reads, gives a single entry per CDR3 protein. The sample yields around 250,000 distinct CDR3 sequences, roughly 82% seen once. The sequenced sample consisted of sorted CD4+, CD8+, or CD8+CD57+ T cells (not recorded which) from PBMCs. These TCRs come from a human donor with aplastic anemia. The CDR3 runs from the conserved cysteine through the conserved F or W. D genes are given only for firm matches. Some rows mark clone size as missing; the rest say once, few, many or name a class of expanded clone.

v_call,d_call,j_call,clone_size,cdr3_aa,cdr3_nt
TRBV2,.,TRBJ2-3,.,CASSGVSDTDTQYF,TGTGCCAGCAGTGGGGTTAGCGACACAGATACGCAGTATTTT
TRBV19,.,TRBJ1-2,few,CASMQGGSYGYTF,TGTGCCAGTATGCAGGGAGGATCCTATGGCTACACCTTC
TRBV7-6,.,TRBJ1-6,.,CASTLGRVPSGLHF,TGTGCCAGCACCCTAGGGAGGGTCCCCTCTGGGCTCCACTTT
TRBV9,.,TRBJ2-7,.,CASGGAGDIQYLYF,TGTGCCAGCGGCGGAGCTGGGGACATTCAGTACTTGTACTTC
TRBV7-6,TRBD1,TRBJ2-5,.,CASKSDRALSPF,TGTGCCAGCAAGTCGGACAGGGCACTTTCACCCTTC
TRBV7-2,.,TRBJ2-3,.,CASSLARGYNTQYF,TGTGCCAGCAGCCTTGCTCGGGGCTACAATACGCAGTATTTT
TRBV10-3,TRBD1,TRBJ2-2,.,CAISDPREQGATGELFF,TGTGCCATCAGTGACCCGAGGGAACAGGGGGCCACCGGGGAGCTGTTTTTT
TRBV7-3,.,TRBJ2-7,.,CATSSKLELEQYF,TGTGCCACCAGCAGCAAGTTGGAGTTGGAGCAGTACTTC
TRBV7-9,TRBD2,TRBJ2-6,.,CASSFERSGGSDDVLTF,TGTGCCAGCAGCTTTGAAAGAAGCGGGGGTAGCGATGACGTCCTGACTTTC
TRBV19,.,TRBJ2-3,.,CASSISYSTDTQYF,TGTGCCAGTAGTATATCTTACAGCACAGATACGCAGTATTTT
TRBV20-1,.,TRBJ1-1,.,CSARDLRTASTEAFF,TGCAGTGCTAGAGATCTCCGGACAGCGAGCACTGAAGCTTTCTTT
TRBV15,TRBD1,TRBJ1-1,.,CATSRDHRGLNTEAFF,TGTGCCACCAGCAGAGATCACAGGGGATTGAACACTGAAGCTTTCTTT
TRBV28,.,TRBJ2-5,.,CASKLTGRVETQYF,TGTGCCAGCAAGTTGACAGGGAGGGTAGAGACCCAGTACTTC
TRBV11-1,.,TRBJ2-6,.,CASSLREMASGANVLTF,TGTGCCAGCAGCCTACGGGAGATGGCCTCTGGGGCCAACGTCCTGACTTTC
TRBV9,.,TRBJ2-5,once,CASSLAHRTEETKYF,TGTGCCAGCAGCTTGGCCCACCGGACAGAAGAGACCAAGTACTTC
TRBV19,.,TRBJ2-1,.,CASSIVRTGAGEQFF,TGTGCCAGTAGTATAGTACGGACGGGGGCCGGGGAGCAGTTTTTT
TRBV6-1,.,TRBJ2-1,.,CASSQGGGSVLFF,TGTGCCAGCAGCCAGGGGGGCGGTTCAGTTCTGTTCTTC
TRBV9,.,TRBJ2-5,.,CATSGWWTDNTEDF,TGTGCCACCAGCGGGTGGTGGACAGATAACACCGAGGACTTC
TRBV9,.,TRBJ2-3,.,CASSVDQDTHNF,TGTGCCAGCAGCGTAGACCAAGACACCCACAATTTT
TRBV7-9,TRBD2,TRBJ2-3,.,CASSLAGARAQIRYF,TGTGCCAGCAGTCTAGCGGGAGCCCGAGCACAGATACGCTATTTT
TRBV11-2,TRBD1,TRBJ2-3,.,CASSPQQGDTDTQYF,TGTGCCAGCAGCCCCCAACAGGGGGACACAGATACGCAGTATTTT
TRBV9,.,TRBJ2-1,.,CASSLGSEASLSF,TGTGCCAGCAGCCTGGGTTCCGAGGCAAGTCTGTCCTTC
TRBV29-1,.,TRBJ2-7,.,CSLGVGDEQYF,TGCAGCTTGGGTGTTGGGGACGAGCAGTACTTC
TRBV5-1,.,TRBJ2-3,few,CASSYQSDTQYF,TGCGCCAGCAGCTACCAGTCAGATACGCAGTATTTT
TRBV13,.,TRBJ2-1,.,CASSESLRGNEQFF,TGTGCCAGCAGTGAAAGTCTCCGCGGCAATGAGCAGTTCTTC
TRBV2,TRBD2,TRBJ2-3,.,CASSPMTSGTDTQYF,TGTGCCAGCAGTCCGATGACTAGCGGCACAGATACGCAGTATTTT
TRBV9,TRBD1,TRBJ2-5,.,CAGQVATDTQYF,TGTGCCGGACAGGTGGCTACGGATACCCAGTACTTC
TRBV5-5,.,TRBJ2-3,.,CASSLLGSPDTQYF,TGTGCCAGCAGCTTGTTGGGCAGTCCCGATACGCAGTATTTT
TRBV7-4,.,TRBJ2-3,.,CASSLAGGHDNTYF,TGTGCCAGCAGCTTAGCGGGGGGCCACGACAACACCTATTTT
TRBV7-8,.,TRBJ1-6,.,CASSAEGGPDTSPFHF,TGTGCCAGCAGCGCAGAGGGAGGCCCCGATACTTCGCCCTTCCACTTT
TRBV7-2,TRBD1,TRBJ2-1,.,CASSEAGGYNEQFF,TGTGCCAGCAGCGAAGCAGGGGGTTACAATGAGCAGTTCTTC
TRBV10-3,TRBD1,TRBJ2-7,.,CASSRTGEDYEQYF,TGTGCCAGCAGTCGGACAGGGGAGGACTACGAGCAGTACTTC
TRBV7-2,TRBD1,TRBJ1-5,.,CASSLPGGADYGYPQHF,TGTGCCAGCAGCTTGCCAGGGGGCGCCGACTATGGCTACCCCCAGCATTTT
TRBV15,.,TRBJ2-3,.,CATSSQGTATDTQYF,TGTGCCACCAGCAGCCAAGGCACAGCTACAGATACGCAGTATTTT
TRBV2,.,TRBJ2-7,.,CASGGGGRGPHYFQYF,TGTGCCAGCGGGGGCGGGGGCAGGGGTCCGCACTATTTTCAGTACTTC
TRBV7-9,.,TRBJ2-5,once,CASSTSHYEQYVGF,.
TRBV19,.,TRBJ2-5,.,CASSQWETQYF,TGTGCCAGTAGTCAGTGGGAGACCCAGTACTTC
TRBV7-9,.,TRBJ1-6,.,CASSLVGADSPLHF,TGTGCCAGCAGCTTAGTGGGGGCGGATTCACCCCTCCACTTT
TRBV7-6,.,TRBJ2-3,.,CASSLAGGTGTQNF,TGTGCCAGCAGCTTAGCGGGAGGCACCGGTACGCAGAATTTT
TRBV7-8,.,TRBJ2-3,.,CASSLVGVATDTQYF,TGTGCCAGCAGCTTAGTAGGGGTTGCCACAGATACGCAGTATTTT
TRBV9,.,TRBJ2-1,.,CASSVASARNHPQFF,TGTGCCAGCAGCGTAGCGAGCGCCCGAAATCATCCCCAGTTCTTC
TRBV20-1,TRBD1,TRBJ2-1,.,CSARDGDRDRNEQFF,TGCAGTGCTAGAGACGGGGACAGGGACAGGAATGAGCAGTTCTTC
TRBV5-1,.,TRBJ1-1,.,CASSDCSINYEPFF,TGCGCCAGCAGCGATTGCAGCATAAACTATGAGCCTTTCTTC
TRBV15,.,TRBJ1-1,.,CATSKCSSQNDHFF,TGTGCCACCAGCAAGTGCTCCAGCCAAAATGACCATTTCTTT
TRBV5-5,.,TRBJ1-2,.,CASSLADSYGYTF,TGTGCCAGCAGCTTGGCTGATTCCTATGGCTACACCTTC